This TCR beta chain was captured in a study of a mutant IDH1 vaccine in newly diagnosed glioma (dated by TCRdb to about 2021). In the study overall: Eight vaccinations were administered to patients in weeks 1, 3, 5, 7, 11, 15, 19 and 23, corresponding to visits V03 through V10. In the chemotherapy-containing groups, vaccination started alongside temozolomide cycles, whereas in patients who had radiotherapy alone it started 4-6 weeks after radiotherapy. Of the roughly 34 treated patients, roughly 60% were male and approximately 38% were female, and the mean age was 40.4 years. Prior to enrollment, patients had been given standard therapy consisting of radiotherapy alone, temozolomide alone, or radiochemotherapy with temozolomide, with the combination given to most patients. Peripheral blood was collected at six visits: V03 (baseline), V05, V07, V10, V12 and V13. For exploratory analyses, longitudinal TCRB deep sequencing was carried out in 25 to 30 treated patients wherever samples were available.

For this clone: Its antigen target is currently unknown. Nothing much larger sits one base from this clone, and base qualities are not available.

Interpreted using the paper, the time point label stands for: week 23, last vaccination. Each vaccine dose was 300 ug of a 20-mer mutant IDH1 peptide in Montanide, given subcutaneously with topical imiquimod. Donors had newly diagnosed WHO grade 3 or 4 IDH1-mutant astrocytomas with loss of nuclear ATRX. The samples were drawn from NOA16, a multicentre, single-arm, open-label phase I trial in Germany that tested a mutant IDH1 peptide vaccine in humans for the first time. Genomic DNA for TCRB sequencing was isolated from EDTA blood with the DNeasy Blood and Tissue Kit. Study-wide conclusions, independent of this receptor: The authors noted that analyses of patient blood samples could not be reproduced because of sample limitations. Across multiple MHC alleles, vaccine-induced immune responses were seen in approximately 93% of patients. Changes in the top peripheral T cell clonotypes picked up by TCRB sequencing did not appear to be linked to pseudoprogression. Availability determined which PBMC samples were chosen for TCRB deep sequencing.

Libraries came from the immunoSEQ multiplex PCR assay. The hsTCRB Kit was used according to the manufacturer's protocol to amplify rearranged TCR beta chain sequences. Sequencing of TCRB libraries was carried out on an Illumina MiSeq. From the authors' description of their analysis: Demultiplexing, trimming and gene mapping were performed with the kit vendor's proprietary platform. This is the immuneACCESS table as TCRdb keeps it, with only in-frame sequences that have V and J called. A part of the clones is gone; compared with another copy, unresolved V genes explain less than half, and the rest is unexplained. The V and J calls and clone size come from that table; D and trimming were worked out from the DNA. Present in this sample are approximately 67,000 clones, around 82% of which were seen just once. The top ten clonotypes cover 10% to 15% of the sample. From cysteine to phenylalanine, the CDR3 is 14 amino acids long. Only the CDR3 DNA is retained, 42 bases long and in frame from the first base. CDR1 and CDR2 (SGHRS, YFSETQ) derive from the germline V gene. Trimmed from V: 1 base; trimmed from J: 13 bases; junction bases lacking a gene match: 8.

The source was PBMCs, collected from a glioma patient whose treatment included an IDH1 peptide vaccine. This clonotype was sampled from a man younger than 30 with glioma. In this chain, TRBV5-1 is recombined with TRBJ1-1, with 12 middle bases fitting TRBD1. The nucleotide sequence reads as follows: TGCGCCAGCAGCTTGCTCGGGACAGGGGGCGAGGATTTCTTT. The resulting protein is CASSLLGTGGEDFF.